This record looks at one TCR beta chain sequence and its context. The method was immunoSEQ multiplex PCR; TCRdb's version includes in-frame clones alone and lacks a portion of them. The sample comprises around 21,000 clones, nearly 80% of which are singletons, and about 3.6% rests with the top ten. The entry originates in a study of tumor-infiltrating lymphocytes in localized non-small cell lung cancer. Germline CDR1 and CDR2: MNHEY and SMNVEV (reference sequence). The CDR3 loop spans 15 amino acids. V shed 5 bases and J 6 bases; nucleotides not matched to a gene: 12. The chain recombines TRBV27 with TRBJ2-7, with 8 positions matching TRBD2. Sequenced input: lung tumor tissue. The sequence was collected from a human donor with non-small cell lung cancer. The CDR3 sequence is CASSPRRLAGFEQYF. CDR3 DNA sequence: TGTGCCAGCAGTCCCCGCAGGTTAGCGGGGTTCGAGCAGTACTTC.